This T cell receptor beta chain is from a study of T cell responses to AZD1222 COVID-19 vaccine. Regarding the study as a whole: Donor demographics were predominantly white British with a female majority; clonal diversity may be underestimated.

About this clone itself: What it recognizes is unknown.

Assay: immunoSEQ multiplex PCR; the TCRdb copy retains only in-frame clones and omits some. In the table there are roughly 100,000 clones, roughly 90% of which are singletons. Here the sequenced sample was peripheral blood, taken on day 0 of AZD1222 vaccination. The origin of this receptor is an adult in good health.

The CDR3 here is CASSLLLAASTDTQYF. Here the CDR3 DNA reads TGTGCCAGCAGTCTACTACTAGCGGCCAGCACAGATACGCAGTATTTT. The chain links TRBV27 to TRBJ2-3; TRBD2 aligns across 8 bases. The junction had 7 bases not matched to a gene; V was cut back by 5 bases and J by 0 bases. The CDR3 length is 16 residues. Germline CDR1 MNHEY, CDR2 SMNVEV (reference sequence).